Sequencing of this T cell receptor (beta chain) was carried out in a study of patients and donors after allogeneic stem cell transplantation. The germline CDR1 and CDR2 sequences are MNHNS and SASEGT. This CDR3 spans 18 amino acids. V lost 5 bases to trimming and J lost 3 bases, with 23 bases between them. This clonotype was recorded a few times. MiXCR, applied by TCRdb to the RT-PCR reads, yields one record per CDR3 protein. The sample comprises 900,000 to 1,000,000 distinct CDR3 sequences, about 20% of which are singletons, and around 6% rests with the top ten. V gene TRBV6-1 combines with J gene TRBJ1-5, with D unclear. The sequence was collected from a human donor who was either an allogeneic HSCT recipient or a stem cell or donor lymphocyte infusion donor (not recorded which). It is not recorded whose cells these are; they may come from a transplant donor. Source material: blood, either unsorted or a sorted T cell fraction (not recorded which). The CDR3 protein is CASSPLLGGSSPNQPQHF. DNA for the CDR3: TGTGCCAGCAGTCCGCTTTTGGGAGGGAGTAGTCCCAATCAGCCCCAGCATTTT.